The 20 T cell receptor beta chains in this list originate from one sample, sequenced in a study of human T cells and chemical hapten exposure. Described time point: healthy volunteer bleed at 6 weeks. Total RNA came from unfractionated whole blood. In TCRdb, the RACE reads were re-called with MiXCR into one record per CDR3 protein. The sample contains about 65,000 distinct CDR3 sequences, roughly 6.1% of which appear only once. Sequencing used whole blood. These receptors were obtained from a female donor in good health. Some clones in this sample may be carry-over from other donors' samples.

This rearrangement joins TRBV6-1 to TRBJ2-7; no definite D call. The germline gives CDR1 MNHNS, CDR2 SASEGT. CDR3 length: 15 amino acids. V was clipped by 7 bases and J by 0 bases, with 16 bases between them. The CDR3 DNA is TGTGCCAGCACCGAGGCCAGGTCCAGCTCCTACGAGCAGTACTTC. Its translation is CASTEARSSSYEQYF.

This clonotype was detected a few times. This chain links TRBV2 with TRBJ1-1; D is unresolved. The V and J ends lost 7 bases and 8 bases respectively, with 26 bases between them. Germline V gene lookup returns CDR1 SNHLY and CDR2 FYNNEI. The CDR3 has 16 amino acids. CDR3 nucleotides: TGTGCCAGCAATGCCCTGGTCGGGAAGCGGGAAGAAGAAGCTTTCTTT. This gives the protein CASNALVGKREEEAFF.

This clonotype was seen many times. The chain combines TRBV20-1 with TRBJ2-3; 10 bases are a match to TRBD2. Germline CDR1 reads DFQATT; CDR2 reads SNEGSKA (reference sequence). V dropped 4 bases and J dropped 4; count of bases not matched to a gene: 8. CDR3 length equals 15 residues. The CDR3 loop reads CSAKESGRAADTQYF. CDR3 bases: TGCAGTGCTAAAGAAAGCGGGAGGGCCGCAGATACGCAGTATTTT.

V usage is TRBV20-1 and J usage is TRBJ1-5, with unresolved D. Deletions cut 0 bases from V and 6 bases from J, with 9 bases between. The CDR3 extends over 13 amino acids. Germline CDR1 reads DFQATT; CDR2 reads SNEGSKA (reference sequence). CDR3 amino acids: CSAREGSPQPQHF. The CDR3 DNA is TGCAGTGCTAGAGAGGGGTCACCTCAGCCCCAGCATTTT.

This clonotype was counted ten times or more. As DNA, the CDR3 is TGCGCCAGCAGCCAAGTGAGTGGATTACAAGAGACCCAGTACTTC. This sequence encodes CASSQVSGLQETQYF. The chain has TRBV4-1 and TRBJ2-5; D not certain. The V end was cut by 1 base, the J end by 2 bases, with 11 bases between. The CDR3 is 15 amino acids. CDR1 and CDR2 from the germline V gene are MGHRA and YSYEKL.

In this sample, this clonotype turned up many times. The rearrangement uses TRBV20-1 and TRBJ1-1; the D gene is possibly TRBD1 (5 bases). The CDR3 spans 15 residues. V was cut by 3 bases and J by 7 bases, with 21 bases left in between. CDR1 DFQATT and CDR2 SNEGSKA come from the germline V gene (reference sequence). CDR3 protein: CSARPLTGGRGEAFF. CDR3 bases: TGCAGTGCTAGGCCACTAACCGGGGGGAGAGGTGAAGCTTTCTTT.

The chain couples TRBV24-1 to TRBJ2-1; the match to TRBD2 covers 8 bases. This CDR3 has 16 residues. V was clipped by 3 bases and J by 2 bases; unmatched bases: 5. Germline V CDR1 and CDR2: KGHDR, SFDVKD. The CDR3 is CATSDPREGPYNEQFF. The DNA for the CDR3 is TGTGCCACCAGTGATCCCCGGGAGGGTCCCTACAATGAGCAGTTCTTC.

This clonotype has at least ten counts. The chain recombines TRBV5-1 with TRBJ2-7; 11 bases agree with TRBD2. V lost 5 bases to trimming and J lost 6 bases; unmatched junction nucleotides: 7. This CDR3 has 14 residues. CDR1 and CDR2 (germline): SGHRS, YFSETQ. The chain's CDR3 is CASRLLAGVSEQYF. The CDR3 DNA reads as TGCGCCAGCAGGTTACTAGCGGGAGTGAGCGAGCAGTACTTC.

The V gene is TRBV7-2, the J gene TRBJ2-2; 13 bases align to TRBD2. The CDR3 runs to 18 residues. The V gene end was trimmed by 5 bases and the J gene end by 0 bases; junction bases not matched to a gene: 6. Looked up from germline, CDR1 is SGHTA and CDR2 is FQGNSA. Here the CDR3 reads CASSRKLAGGTNTGELFF. CDR3 sequence (DNA): TGTGCCAGCAGCCGGAAACTAGCGGGGGGGACGAACACCGGGGAGCTGTTTTTT.

This clonotype came up a few times. The chain has TRBV12-3 or TRBV12-4 and TRBJ2-7; the D gene is possibly TRBD1 (6 bases). Trimming shortened V by 7 bases and J by 3 bases, and 13 bases separated the two germline ends. The length of the CDR3 is 13 residues. In DNA, the CDR3 is TGTGCCAGCAATCCGACAGGCCGCTACGAGCAGTACTTC. It yields the protein CASNPTGRYEQYF.

There are many counts of this clonotype. The genes are TRBV29-1 and TRBJ2-3; a weak D match, TRBD2 (6 bases). Trimming removed 3 bases at V and 4 bases at J, with 17 bases between. CDR1 is SQVTM and CDR2 is ANQGSEA in the germline V gene. There are 15 residues in the CDR3. For the CDR3, the DNA is TGCAGCGTTGAGGAAGGACTAATGTTCCCAGATACGCAGTATTTT. Its translation: CSVEEGLMFPDTQYF.

The table lists this clonotype with many counts. The chain is built from TRBV29-1 and TRBJ2-1, with D possibly TRBD2 on 5 matching bases. The CDR3 contains 11 residues. Germline CDR1 SQVTM, CDR2 ANQGSEA. V lost 4 bases to trimming and J lost 10 bases, with 11 bases between them. In nucleotides, the CDR3 is TGCAGCGTTGGACTCGGACTCGAGCAGTTCTTC. This sequence encodes CSVGLGLEQFF.

The sample holds a few counts of this clonotype. The rearrangement uses TRBV6-1 and TRBJ2-6; D call uncertain. The germline CDR1 and CDR2 sequences are MNHNS and SASEGT. This CDR3 spans 15 amino acids. V was pared by 2 bases and J by 0 bases, with 5 bases between. This CDR3 is CASSEQSSGANVLTF. The CDR3 DNA is TGTGCCAGCAGTGAACAGAGCTCTGGGGCCAACGTCCTGACTTTC.

This clonotype was detected only a few times. V gene TRBV28 combines with J gene TRBJ1-3; D uncertain. There are 15 residues in the CDR3. The ends were cut back, 3 bases at V and 0 bases at J, with 9 bases in the middle. Germline CDR1 MDHEN, CDR2 SYDVKM. CDR3 nucleotides: TGTGCCAGCAGTTTCGGGCCGGTCTCTGGAAACACCATATATTTT. Its protein is CASSFGPVSGNTIYF. Full variable domain (missing parts from reference TRBV28 and TRBJ1-3): DVKVTQSSRYLVKRTGEKVFLECVQDMDHENMFWYRQDPGLGLRLIYFSYDVKMKEKGDIPEGYSVSREKKERFSLILESASTNQTSMYLCASSFGPVSGNTIYFGEGSWLTVV.

This clonotype was recorded at least ten times. This rearrangement joins TRBV6-2 or TRBV6-3 to TRBJ2-4; TRBD1 matches 8 bases. Per the germline V gene, CDR1 is MNHEY and CDR2 is SVGEGT. This CDR3 comprises 17 residues. J was trimmed by 2 bases and V by 7 bases; bases with no gene match: 13. The CDR3 DNA follows: TGTGCCAGCAATGAACCGGCAGGGGGCTTTTCCAAAAACATTCAGTACTTC. Translated, it gives CASNEPAGGFSKNIQYF.

This clonotype showed up many times. The chain combines TRBV29-1 with TRBJ2-3, with a tentative D call TRBD1 (5 bases). Trimming cost V 1 base and J 1 base, with 6 bases left between them. The CDR3 contains 13 residues. Germline CDR1 and CDR2: SQVTM and ANQGSEA. CDR3 sequence (DNA): TGCAGCGTTGAAGGACAGCGCACAGATACGCAGTATTTT. It yields the protein CSVEGQRTDTQYF.

In its sample, this clonotype was seen a few times. This chain uses TRBV4-2 with TRBJ2-7; D may be TRBD2 (5 bases). Between the trimmed V and J ends, which lost 2 bases and 7 bases, there was a span of 6 bases. Germline V gene sequence: CDR1 LGHNA, CDR2 YNFKEQ. The CDR3 loop spans 11 amino acids. CDR3 protein: CASSQRGEQYF. For the CDR3, the DNA is TGTGCCAGCAGCCAACGAGGGGAGCAGTACTTC.

This clonotype has ten or more counts. J is TRBJ2-3 and V is TRBV20-1, with TRBD2 identical over 9 bases. CDR3 length: 13 amino acids. V was pared by 5 bases and J by 8 bases, with 8 bases of the junction left unmatched. Germline lookup yields CDR1 DFQATT and CDR2 SNEGSKA (reference sequence). This chain's CDR3 is CSAEPAGGGTQYF. CDR3 in DNA: TGCAGTGCTGAACCAGCGGGAGGCGGTACGCAGTATTTT.

In its sample, this clonotype was seen many times. The V and J genes are TRBV3-1 and TRBJ2-7; a weak D match, TRBD1 (5 bases). The CDR3 is 16 amino acids. The V gene's germline CDR1 is LGHDT and CDR2 YNNKEL (reference sequence). V gave up 0 bases and J gave up 2 bases, with 14 bases separating them. CDR3 sequence: CASSQDLIETAYEQYF. As DNA, the CDR3 is TGTGCCAGCAGCCAAGATTTGATTGAGACAGCCTACGAGCAGTACTTC.

This clonotype was picked up many times. The chain carries TRBV2 and TRBJ1-4; 7 bases are shared with TRBD1. The J segment lost 8 bases and the V segment lost 6 bases, leaving 12 bases of the junction unmatched. Germline V lookup: CDR1 SNHLY, CDR2 FYNNEI. This CDR3 is built from 15 residues. In DNA form, the CDR3 reads TGTGCCAGCAGCCCAACGACAGGGAAAGGAGAAAAACTGTTTTTT. Protein product: CASSPTTGKGEKLFF.